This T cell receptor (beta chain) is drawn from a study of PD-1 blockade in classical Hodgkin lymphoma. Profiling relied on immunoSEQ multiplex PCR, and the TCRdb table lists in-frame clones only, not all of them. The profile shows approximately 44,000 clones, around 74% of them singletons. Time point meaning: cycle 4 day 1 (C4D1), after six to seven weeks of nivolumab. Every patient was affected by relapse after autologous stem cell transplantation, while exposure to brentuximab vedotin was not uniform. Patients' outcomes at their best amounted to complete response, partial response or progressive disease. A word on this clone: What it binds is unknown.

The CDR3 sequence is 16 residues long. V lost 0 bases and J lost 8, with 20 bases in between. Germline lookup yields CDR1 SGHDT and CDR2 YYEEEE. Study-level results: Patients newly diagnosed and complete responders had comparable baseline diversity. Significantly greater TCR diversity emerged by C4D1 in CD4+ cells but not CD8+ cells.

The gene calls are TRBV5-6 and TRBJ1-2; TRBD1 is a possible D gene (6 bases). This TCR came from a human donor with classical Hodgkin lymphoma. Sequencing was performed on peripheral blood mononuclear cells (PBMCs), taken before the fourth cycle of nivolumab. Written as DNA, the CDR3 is TGTGCCAGCAGCTTGGGGCACACAGGGCGGGTGGAAGGCTACACCTTC. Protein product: CASSLGHTGRVEGYTF.